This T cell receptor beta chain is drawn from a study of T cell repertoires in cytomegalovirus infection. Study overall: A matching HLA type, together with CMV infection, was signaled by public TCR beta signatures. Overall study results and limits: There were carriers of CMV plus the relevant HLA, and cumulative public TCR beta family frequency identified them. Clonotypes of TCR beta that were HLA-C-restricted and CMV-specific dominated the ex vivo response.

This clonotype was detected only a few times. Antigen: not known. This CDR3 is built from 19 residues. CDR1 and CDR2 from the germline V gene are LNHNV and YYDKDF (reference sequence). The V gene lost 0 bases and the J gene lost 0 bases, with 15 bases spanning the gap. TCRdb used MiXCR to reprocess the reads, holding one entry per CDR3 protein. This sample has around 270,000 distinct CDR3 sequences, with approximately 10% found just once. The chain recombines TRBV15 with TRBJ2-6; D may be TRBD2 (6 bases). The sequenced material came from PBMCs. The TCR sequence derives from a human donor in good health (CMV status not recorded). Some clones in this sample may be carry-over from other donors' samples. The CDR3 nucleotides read TGTGCCACCAGCAGAGATCAGGGTAGCGGTATCTCTGGGGCCAACGTCCTGACTTTC. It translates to CATSRDQGSGISGANVLTF.